This T cell receptor beta chain originates from a study of blood T cell repertoires in COVID-19. Overall study context: The analysed material was cDNA or gDNA that came from T cells, B-cell-depleted T cells, or PBMCs.

In the original analysis: Reference gene primer amplification gave nucleated cell count estimates. Generated by immunoSEQ multiplex PCR, the TCRdb table keeps only in-frame clones and is missing some. V and J calls and clone size come straight from that table; D and trimming were deduced from the DNA. The sample contains approximately 52,000 clones, around 90% of which appear only once. The CDR3 has 11 amino acids. Germline values: CDR1 SGHNT, CDR2 YYREEE (reference sequence). V was pared by 4 bases and J by 8 bases, with 9 bases between. The TCR comes from a man over 45 with active COVID-19. The chain carries TRBV5-4 and TRBJ1-2; D not resolved. The specimen sequenced was peripheral blood. CDR3 amino acids: CASSVGLGYTF. Here the CDR3 DNA reads TGTGCCAGCAGCGTTGGTCTAGGCTACACCTTC.